This paragraph reports one T cell receptor (beta chain). Produced via immunoSEQ multiplex PCR; TCRdb's table is partial and in-frame only. The sample has fewer than 100,000 clones, more than 90% seen once. Every patient had relapsed following autologous stem cell transplantation, and cohorts differed in brentuximab vedotin exposure. This sample is part of a study of PD-1 blockade in classical Hodgkin lymphoma. The CDR3 loop spans 12 amino acids. With 4 bases removed from V and 2 bases from J, the gap between germline ends came to 6 bases. Germline V gene data show CDR1 as SGHRS and CDR2 as YFSETQ. This sequence joins TRBV5-1 and TRBJ2-5; D is ambiguous. The TCR was taken from a human donor with classical Hodgkin lymphoma. Sequenced material: peripheral blood mononuclear cells (PBMCs), taken at baseline. CDR3: CASSIRQETQYF. The CDR3 DNA reads as TGCGCCAGCAGCATCCGTCAAGAGACCCAGTACTTC.